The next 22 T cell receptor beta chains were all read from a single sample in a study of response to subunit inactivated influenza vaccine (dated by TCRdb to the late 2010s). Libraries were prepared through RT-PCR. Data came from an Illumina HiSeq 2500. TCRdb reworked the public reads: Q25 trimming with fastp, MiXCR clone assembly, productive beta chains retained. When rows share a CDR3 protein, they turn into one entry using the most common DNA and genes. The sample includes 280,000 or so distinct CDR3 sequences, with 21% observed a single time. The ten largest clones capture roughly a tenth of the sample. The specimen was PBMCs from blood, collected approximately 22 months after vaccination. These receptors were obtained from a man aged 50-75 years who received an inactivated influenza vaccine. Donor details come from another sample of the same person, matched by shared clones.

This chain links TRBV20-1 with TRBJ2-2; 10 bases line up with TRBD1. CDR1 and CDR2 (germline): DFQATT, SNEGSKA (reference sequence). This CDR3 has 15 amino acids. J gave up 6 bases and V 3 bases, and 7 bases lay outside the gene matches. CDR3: CSASLDRGSAGELFF. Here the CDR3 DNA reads TGCAGTGCTAGTCTGGACAGGGGGTCCGCCGGGGAGCTGTTTTTT.

The CDR3 bases are TGTGCCAGCAGGCGGGATACGCAGTATTTT. Protein sequence: CASRRDTQYF. J is TRBJ2-3 and V is TRBV25-1; D not certain. The CDR3 is 10 residues long. From germline, CDR1 is MGHDK and CDR2 SYGVNS. V gave up 6 bases and J gave up 6 bases, with 4 bases separating them.

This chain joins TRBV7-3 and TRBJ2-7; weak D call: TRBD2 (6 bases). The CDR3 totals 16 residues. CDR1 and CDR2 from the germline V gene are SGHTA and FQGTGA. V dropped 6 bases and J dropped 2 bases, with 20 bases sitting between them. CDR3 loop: CASRGGDVTGAYEQYF. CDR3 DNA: TGTGCCAGCAGGGGGGGAGACGTAACAGGAGCCTACGAGCAGTACTTC.

CDR3 protein: CSCSRQLNTEAFF. The CDR3 nucleotides read TGCAGTTGCTCGAGACAGCTGAACACTGAAGCTTTCTTT. V and J are TRBV20-1 and TRBJ1-1; TRBD1 might be the D (5 bases). Germline CDR1 reads DFQATT; CDR2 reads SNEGSKA (reference sequence). V was cut by 8 bases and J by 0 bases, with 13 bases left in between. This CDR3 has 13 residues.

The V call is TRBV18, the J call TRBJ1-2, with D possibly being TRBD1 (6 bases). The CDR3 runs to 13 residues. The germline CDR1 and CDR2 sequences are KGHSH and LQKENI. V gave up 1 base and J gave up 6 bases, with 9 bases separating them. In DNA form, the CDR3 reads TGTGCCAGCTCACCACGGGGGGCAGATGGCTACACCTTC. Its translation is CASSPRGADGYTF.

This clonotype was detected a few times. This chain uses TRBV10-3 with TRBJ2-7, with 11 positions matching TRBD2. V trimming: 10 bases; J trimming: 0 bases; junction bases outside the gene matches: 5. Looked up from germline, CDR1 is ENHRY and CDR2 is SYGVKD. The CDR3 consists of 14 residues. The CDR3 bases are TGTGCCACCGCGGGACTAGCGGCCTCCTACGAGCAGTACTTC. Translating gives CATAGLAASYEQYF.

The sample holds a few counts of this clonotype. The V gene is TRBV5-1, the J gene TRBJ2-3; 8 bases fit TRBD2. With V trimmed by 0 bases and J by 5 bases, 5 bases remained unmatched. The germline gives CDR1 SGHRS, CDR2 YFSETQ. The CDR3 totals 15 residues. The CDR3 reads CASSLAWLAGDTQYF. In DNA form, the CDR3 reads TGCGCCAGCAGCTTGGCATGGCTAGCGGGAGATACGCAGTATTTT.

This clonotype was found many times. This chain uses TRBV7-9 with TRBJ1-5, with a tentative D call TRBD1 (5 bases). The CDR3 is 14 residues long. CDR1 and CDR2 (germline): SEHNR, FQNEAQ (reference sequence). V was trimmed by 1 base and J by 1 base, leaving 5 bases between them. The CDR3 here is CASSLEGSNQPQHF. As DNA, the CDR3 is TGTGCCAGCAGCTTAGAGGGGAGCAATCAGCCCCAGCATTTT. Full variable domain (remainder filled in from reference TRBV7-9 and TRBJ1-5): DTGVSQNPRHKITKRGQNVTFRCDPISEHNRLYWYRQTLGQGPEFLTYFQNEAQLEKSRLLSDRFSAERPKGSFSTLEIQRTEQGDSAMYLCASSLEGSNQPQHFGDGTRLSIL.

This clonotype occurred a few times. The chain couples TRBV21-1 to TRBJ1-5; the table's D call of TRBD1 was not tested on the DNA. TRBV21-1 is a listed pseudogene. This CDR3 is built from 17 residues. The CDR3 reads CASSSPGQGDSNQPQHF. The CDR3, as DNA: TGTGCCAGCAGCAGCCCGGGACAGGGGGATAGCAATCAGCCCCAGCATTTT.

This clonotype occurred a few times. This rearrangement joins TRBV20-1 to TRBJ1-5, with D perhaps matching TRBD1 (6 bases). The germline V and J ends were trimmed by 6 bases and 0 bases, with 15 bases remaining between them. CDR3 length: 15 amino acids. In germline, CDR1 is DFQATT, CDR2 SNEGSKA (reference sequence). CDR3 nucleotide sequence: TGCAGTGCCAAGAGGACAGTTGATAGCAATCAGCCCCAGCATTTT. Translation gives CSAKRTVDSNQPQHF.

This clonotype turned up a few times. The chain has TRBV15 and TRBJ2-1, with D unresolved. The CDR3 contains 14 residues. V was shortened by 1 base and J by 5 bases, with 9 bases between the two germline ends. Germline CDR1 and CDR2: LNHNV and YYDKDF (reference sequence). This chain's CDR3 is CATSRGSLDNEQFF. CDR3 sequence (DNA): TGTGCCACCAGCAGAGGCTCGCTTGACAATGAGCAGTTCTTC.

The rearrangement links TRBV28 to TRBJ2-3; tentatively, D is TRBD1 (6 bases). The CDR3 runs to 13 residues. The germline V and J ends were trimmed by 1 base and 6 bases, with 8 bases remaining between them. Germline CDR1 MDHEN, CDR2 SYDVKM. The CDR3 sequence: CASSLYRVDTQYF. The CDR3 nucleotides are TGTGCCAGCAGTTTATACAGGGTGGATACGCAGTATTTT.

In nucleotides, the CDR3 is TGTGCCAGCAGCCGAATTGGGGACACCTCTGGAAACACCATATATTTT. Translated: CASSRIGDTSGNTIYF. V is TRBV5-6 and J is TRBJ1-3; perhaps TRBD1 as D (6 bases). Germline CDR1 and CDR2: SGHDT and YYEEEE. Between the trimmed V and J ends, which lost 4 bases and 0 bases, there was a span of 14 bases. The CDR3 sequence is 16 residues long.

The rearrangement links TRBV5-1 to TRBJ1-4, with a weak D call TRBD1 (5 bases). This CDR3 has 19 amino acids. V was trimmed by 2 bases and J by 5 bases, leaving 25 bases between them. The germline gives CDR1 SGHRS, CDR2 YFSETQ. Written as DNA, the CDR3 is TGCGCCAGCAGCTTAGATCAGGGCCGCCGAGCAAGTAAAAATGAAAAACTGTTTTTT. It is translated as CASSLDQGRRASKNEKLFF.

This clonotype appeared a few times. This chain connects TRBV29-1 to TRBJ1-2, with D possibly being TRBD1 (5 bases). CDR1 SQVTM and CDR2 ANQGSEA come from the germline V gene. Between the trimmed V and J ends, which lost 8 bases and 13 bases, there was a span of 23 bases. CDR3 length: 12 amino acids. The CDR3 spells CSTRDQSLFCTF. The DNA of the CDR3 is TGCAGCACCCGGGACCAGAGCCTTTTTTGCACCTTC.

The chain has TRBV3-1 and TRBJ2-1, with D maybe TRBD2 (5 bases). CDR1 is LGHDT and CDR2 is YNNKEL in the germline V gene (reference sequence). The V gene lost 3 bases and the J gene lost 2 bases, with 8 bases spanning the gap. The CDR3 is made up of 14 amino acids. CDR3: CASSHPGTYNEQFF. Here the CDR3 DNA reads TGTGCCAGCAGCCATCCCGGGACCTACAATGAGCAGTTCTTC.

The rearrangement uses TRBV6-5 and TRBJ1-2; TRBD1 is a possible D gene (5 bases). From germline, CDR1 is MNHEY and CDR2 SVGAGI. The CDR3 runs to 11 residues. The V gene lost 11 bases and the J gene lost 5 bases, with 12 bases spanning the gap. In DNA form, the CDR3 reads TGTGCCGTCCGGACAAGTTATGGCTACACCTTC. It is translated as CAVRTSYGYTF.

The CDR3 sequence is CASSRLDLPNTGELFF. The CDR3 DNA reads as TGTGCCAGCAGCCGATTAGACCTACCGAACACCGGGGAGCTGTTTTTT. The J gene is TRBJ2-2, the V gene TRBV7-9; D remains ambiguous. Germline lookup yields CDR1 SEHNR and CDR2 FQNEAQ (reference sequence). The CDR3 is made up of 16 amino acids. The ends were cut back, 5 bases at V and 0 bases at J, with 13 bases in the middle.

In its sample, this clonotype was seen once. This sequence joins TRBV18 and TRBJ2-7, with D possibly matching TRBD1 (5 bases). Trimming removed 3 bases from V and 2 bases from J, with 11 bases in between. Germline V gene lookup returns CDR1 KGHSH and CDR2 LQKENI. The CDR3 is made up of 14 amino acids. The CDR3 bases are TGTGCCAGCTCACCGCTGACAGTTCCCTACGAGCAGTACTTC. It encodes CASSPLTVPYEQYF.

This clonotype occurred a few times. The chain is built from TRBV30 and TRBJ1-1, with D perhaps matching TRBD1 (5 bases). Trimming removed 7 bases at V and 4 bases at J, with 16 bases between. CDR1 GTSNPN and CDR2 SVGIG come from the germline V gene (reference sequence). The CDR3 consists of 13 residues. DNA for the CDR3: TGTGCCTTCCAGGGAGGTTTGAGCACTGAAGCTTTCTTT. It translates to CAFQGGLSTEAFF.

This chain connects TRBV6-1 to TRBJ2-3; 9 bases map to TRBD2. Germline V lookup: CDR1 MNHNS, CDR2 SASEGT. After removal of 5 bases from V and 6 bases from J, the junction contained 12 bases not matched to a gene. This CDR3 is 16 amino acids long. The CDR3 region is CASSKSLAGLGDTQYF. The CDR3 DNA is TGTGCCAGCAGTAAATCACTAGCGGGCCTGGGGGATACGCAGTATTTT.

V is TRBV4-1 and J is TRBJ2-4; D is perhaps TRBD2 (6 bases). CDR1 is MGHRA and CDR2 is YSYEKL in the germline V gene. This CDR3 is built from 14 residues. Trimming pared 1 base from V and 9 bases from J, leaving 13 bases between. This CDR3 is CASSQAQGGSIQYF. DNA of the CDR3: TGCGCCAGCAGCCAAGCGCAGGGAGGAAGCATTCAGTACTTC.